The TCR beta chain described here comes from a study of brain T cells in children with intractable seizures. For this clone: As yet, its antigen is unknown.

Profiled with immunoSEQ multiplex PCR; TCRdb holds only in-frame clones, not every one. The table lists around 100,000 clones, around 94% of them singletons. Study-wide findings and caveats: Pre-surgery blood may have been undersampled, hiding some clones.

Pre-surgery treatment included at least one anti-epileptic drug. The receptor was isolated from a boy in the first two years of life with hemimegalencephaly and intractable seizures. The source material was peripheral blood, sampled at surgery.

The CDR3 here is CASSLGTSGTDTQYF. CDR3 bases: TGTGCCAGCAGTTTAGGGACTAGCGGGACAGATACGCAGTATTTT. V is TRBV28 and J is TRBJ2-3; the match to TRBD2 covers 12 bases. This CDR3 contains 15 residues. J was trimmed by 3 bases and V by 2 bases; bases with no gene match: 0. Germline lookup yields CDR1 MDHEN and CDR2 SYDVKM. The variable domain in full, with the rest retrieved from reference TRBV28 and TRBJ2-3, is DVKVTQSSRYLVKRTGEKVFLECVQDMDHENMFWYRQDPGLGLRLIYFSYDVKMKEKGDIPEGYSVSREKKERFSLILESASTNQTSMYLCASSLGTSGTDTQYFGPGTRLTVL.